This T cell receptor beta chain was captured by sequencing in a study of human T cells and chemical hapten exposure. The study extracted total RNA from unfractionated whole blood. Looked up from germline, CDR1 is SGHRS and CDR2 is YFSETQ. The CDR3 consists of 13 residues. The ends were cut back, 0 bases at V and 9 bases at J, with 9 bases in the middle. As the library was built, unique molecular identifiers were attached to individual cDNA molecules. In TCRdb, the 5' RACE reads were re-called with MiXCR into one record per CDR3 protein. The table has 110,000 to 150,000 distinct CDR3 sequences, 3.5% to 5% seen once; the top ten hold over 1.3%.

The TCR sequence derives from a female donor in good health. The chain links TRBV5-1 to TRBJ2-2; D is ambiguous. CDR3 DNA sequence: TGCGCCAGCAGCTTGGCCGGGTATAGGGAGCTGTTTTTT. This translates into CASSLAGYRELFF.